This TCR beta chain derives from a study of T cell repertoires in cytomegalovirus infection. Study information: Public TCR beta signatures indicated both CMV infection and matching HLA type.

One entry per CDR3 protein results from TCRdb running MiXCR on the reads. The data show 650,000 to 850,000 distinct CDR3 sequences, 29% seen once. This clonotype was counted only a few times. The antigen is unknown. The TCR was taken from a human donor in good health (CMV status not recorded). Some clones in this sample may be carry-over from other donors' samples. This specimen was cultured CD8+ T cells from PBMCs, taken from culture after CMV antigen stimulation.

The CDR3 loop reads CASSAANPVEGRRETQYF. Here the CDR3 DNA reads TGTGCCAGCAGCGCCGCGAACCCTGTTGAAGGGCGACGAGAGACCCAGTACTTC. The chain joins TRBV7-9 to TRBJ2-5; D call uncertain. The CDR3 has 18 residues. Germline V gene sequence: CDR1 SEHNR, CDR2 FQNEAQ (reference sequence). The V and J ends lost 5 bases and 4 bases respectively, with 26 bases between them.